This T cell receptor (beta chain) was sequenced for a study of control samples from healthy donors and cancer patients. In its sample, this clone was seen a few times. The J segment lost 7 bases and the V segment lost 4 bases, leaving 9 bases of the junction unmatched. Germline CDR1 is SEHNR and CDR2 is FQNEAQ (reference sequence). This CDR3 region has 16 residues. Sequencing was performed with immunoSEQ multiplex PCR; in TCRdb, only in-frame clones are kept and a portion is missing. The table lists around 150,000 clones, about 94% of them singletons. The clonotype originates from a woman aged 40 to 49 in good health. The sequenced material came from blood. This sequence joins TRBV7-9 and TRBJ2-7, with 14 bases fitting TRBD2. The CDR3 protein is CASSSEGLAGGSEQYF. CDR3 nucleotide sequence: TGTGCCAGCAGCTCGGAAGGACTAGCGGGAGGCTCTGAGCAGTACTTC.